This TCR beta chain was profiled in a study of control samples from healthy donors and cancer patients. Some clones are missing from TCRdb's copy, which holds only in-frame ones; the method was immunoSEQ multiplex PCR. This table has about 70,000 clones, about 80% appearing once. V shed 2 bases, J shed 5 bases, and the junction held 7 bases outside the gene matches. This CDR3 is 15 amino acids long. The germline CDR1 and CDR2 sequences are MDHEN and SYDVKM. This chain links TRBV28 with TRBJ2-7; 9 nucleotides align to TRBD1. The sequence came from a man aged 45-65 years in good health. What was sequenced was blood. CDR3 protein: CASSLPGTGSHEQYF. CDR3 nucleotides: TGTGCCAGCAGTTTACCGGGGACAGGGTCCCACGAGCAGTACTTC.